The sequence of this TCR beta chain was determined in a study of tumor-infiltrating lymphocytes in oesophageal squamous cell carcinoma. TCRdb processed the PCR reads anew with MiXCR; each CDR3 protein has one entry. The table shows about 12,000 distinct CDR3 sequences, with 50% to 55% occurring only once. CDR3 length: 14 amino acids. Germline V CDR1 and CDR2: SGHRS, YFSETQ. The V gene lost 0 bases and the J gene lost 2 bases, with 7 bases spanning the gap. The J gene is TRBJ2-3, the V gene TRBV5-1; D uncertain. This clonotype was obtained from a female donor with esophageal squamous cell carcinoma. Sequencing used esophageal tumor tissue. The CDR3 DNA is TGCGCCAGCAGCTTGGGTACAAACACAGATACGCAGTATTTT. This sequence encodes CASSLGTNTDTQYF.